These T cell receptor beta chains were read from a single sample in a study of cytomegalovirus exposure and HLA in healthy donors. Measured with immunoSEQ multiplex PCR; TCRdb has only the in-frame clones, and not every one. Among 120,000 to 150,000 clones listed, around 79% were seen once. The specimen was PBMCs. The receptors were gathered from a female donor in good health and CMV-seronegative. CDR3s include the opening cysteine and the closing phenylalanine or tryptophan. Each record gives: D gene, clone size, V gene, J gene, CDR3 protein, CDR3 DNA. D genes are given only for firm matches. Where a row states a size, it is once, few, many or the class of an expanded clone; other rows omit it.

-	once	TRBV2	TRBJ2-1	CASSGRRREGLNEQFF	TGTGCCAGCAGCGGTCGGAGGAGGGAAGGTTTGAATGAGCAGTTCTTC
-	-	TRBV9	TRBJ2-2	CASSKDSYTGELFF	TGTGCCAGCAGCAAGGACAGCTACACCGGGGAGCTGTTTTTT
TRBD2	once	TRBV29-1	TRBJ2-2	CSVVVSGAPNTGELFF	TGCAGCGTTGTAGTTAGCGGGGCCCCGAACACCGGGGAGCTGTTTTTT
TRBD2	-	TRBV4-2	TRBJ2-1	CASSQEGGLAVYNEQFF	TGTGCCAGCAGCCAAGAAGGAGGACTAGCGGTCTACAATGAGCAGTTCTTC
TRBD1	-	TRBV4-1	TRBJ2-7	CASSQGGAGTGRLYEQYF	TGCGCCAGCAGCCAAGGGGGCGCCGGGACAGGCCGCCTCTACGAGCAGTACTTC
-	-	TRBV29-1	TRBJ1-2	CSVDRLLSGGAGYTF	TGCAGCGTTGATAGACTCTTAAGTGGGGGGGCTGGCTACACCTTC
TRBD1	-	TRBV5-4	TRBJ1-2	CASSSGDRGKLGYTF	TGTGCCAGCAGCTCCGGGGACAGGGGGAAGCTTGGCTACACCTTC
-	-	TRBV19	TRBJ1-5	CASSIKGDRQPQHF	TGTGCCAGTAGTATAAAGGGGGATCGTCAGCCCCAGCATTTT
-	once	TRBV5-4	TRBJ1-2	CASSSRTPGGYTF	TGTGCCAGCAGCTCGAGGACCCCGGGGGGCTACACCTTC
-	-	TRBV10-3	TRBJ2-6	CAIMGGPGQSSGANVLTF	TGTGCCATCATGGGGGGTCCGGGACAGTCCTCTGGGGCCAACGTCCTGACTTTC
-	-	TRBV28	TRBJ2-3	CASSRQIQLTDTQYF	TGTGCCAGCAGCCGACAGATACAGCTCACAGATACGCAGTATTTT
TRBD1	-	TRBV10-3	TRBJ1-2	CAISRDRPPYGYTF	TGTGCCATCTCGCGGGACAGGCCACCCTATGGCTACACCTTC
-	few	TRBV6-5	TRBJ2-7	CASSSRTAGSEQYF	TGTGCCAGCAGTTCCCGGACGGCGGGGAGCGAGCAGTACTTC
-	once	TRBV2	TRBJ2-1	CASSEPGHPSYNEQFF	TGTGCCAGCAGTGAACCGGGACACCCATCCTACAATGAGCAGTTCTTC
-	-	TRBV7-2	TRBJ1-4	CASSPDRATNEKLFF	TGTGCCAGCAGCCCAGACAGAGCAACTAATGAAAAACTGTTTTTT
TRBD1	-	TRBV27	TRBJ2-2	CASRYRGPNTGELFF	TGTGCCAGCAGATACAGGGGTCCTAACACCGGGGAGCTGTTTTTT
TRBD2	-	TRBV7-9	TRBJ2-7	CASSSRVGGGSYEQYF	TGTGCCAGCAGCTCCCGTGTGGGGGGGGGCTCCTACGAGCAGTACTTC
-	-	TRBV6-6	TRBJ2-5	CASSWNRGGETQYF	TGTGCCAGCAGTTGGAACAGGGGGGGAGAGACCCAGTACTTC